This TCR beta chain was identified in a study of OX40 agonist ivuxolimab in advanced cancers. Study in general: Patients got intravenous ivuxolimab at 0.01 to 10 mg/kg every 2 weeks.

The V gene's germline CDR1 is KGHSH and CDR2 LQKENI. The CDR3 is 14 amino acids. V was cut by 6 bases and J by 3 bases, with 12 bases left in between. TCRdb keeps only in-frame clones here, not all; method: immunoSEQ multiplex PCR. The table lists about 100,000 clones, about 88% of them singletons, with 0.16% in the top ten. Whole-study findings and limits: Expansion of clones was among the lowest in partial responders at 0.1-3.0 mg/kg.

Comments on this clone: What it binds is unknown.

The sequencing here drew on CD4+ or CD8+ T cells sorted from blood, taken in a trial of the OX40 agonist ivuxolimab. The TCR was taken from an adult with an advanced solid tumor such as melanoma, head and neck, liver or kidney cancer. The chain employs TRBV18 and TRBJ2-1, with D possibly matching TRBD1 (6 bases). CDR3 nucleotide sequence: TGTGCCAGCTCCCCGGACAGCATCTACAATGAGCAGTTCTTC. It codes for CASSPDSIYNEQFF.